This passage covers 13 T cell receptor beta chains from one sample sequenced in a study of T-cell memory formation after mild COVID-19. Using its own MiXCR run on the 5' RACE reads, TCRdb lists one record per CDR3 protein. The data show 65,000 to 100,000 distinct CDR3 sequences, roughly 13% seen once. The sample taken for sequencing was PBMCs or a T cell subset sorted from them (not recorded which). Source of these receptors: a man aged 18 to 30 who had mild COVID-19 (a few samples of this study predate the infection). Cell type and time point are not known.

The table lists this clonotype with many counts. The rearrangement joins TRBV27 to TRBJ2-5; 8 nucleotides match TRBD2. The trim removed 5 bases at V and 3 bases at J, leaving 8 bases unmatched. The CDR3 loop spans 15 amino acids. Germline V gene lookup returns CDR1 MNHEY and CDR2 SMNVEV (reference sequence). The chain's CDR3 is CASSTLLRGEETQYF. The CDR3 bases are TGTGCCAGCAGTACCCTCTTGCGGGGGGAAGAGACCCAGTACTTC.

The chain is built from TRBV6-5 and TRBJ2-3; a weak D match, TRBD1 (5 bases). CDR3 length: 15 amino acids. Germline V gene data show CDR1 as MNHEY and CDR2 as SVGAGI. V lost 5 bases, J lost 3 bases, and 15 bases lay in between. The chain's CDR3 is CASSTSWKGTDTQYF. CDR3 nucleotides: TGTGCCAGCAGTACCTCTTGGAAGGGGACAGATACGCAGTATTTT.

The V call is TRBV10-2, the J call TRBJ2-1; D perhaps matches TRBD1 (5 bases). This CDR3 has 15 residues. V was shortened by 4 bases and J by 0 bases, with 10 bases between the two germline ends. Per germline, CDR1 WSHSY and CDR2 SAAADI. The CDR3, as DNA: TGCGCCAGCAGTGGGGGCACTTACTCCTACAATGAGCAGTTCTTC. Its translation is CASSGGTYSYNEQFF.

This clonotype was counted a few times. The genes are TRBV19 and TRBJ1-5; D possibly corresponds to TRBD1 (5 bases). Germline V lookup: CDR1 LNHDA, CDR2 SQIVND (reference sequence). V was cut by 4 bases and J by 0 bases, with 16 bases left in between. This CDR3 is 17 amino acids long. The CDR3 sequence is CASSTRPVGDSNQPQHF. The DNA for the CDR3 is TGTGCCAGTAGTACCCGTCCGGTAGGGGATAGCAATCAGCCCCAGCATTTT.

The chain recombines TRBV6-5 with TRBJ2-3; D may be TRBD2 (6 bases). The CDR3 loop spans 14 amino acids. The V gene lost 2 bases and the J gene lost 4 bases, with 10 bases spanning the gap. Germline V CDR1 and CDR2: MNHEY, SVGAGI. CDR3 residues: CASSYGRGADTQYF. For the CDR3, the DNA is TGTGCCAGCAGTTACGGGCGCGGGGCAGATACGCAGTATTTT.

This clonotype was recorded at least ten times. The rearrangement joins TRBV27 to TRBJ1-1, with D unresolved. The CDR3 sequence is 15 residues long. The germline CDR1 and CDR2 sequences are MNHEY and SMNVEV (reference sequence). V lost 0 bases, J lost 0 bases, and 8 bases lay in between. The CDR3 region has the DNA TGTGCCAGCAGTTTATCGAAGGCATTGAACACTGAAGCTTTCTTT. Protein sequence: CASSLSKALNTEAFF.

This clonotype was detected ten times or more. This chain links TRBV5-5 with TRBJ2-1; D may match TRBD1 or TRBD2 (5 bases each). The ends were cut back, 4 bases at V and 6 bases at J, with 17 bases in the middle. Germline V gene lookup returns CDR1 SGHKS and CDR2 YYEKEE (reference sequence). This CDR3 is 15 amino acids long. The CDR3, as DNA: TGTGCCAGCAGCCAGGGCCCCTCAAGCGGCAATGAGCAGTTCTTC. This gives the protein CASSQGPSSGNEQFF.

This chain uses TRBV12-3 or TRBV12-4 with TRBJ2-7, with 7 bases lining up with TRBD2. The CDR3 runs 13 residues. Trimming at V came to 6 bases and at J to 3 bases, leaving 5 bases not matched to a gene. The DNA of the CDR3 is TGTGCCAGCAGATCCGGGGACTACTACGAGCAGTACTTC. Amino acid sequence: CASRSGDYYEQYF.

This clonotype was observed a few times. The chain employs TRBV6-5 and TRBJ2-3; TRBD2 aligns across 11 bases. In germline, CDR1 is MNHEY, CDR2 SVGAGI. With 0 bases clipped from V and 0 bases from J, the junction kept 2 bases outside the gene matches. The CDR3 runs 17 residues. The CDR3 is CASSYSGLAVSTDTQYF. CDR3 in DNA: TGTGCCAGCAGTTACTCGGGACTAGCGGTTAGCACAGATACGCAGTATTTT.

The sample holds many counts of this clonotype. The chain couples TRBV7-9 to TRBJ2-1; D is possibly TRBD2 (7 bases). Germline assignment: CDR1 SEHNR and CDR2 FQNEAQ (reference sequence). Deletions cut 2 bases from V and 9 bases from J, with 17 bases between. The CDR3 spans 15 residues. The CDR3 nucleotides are TGTGCCAGCAGCTTACTAGAGGGGGGGCCAAGTGAGCAGTTCTTC. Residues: CASSLLEGGPSEQFF.

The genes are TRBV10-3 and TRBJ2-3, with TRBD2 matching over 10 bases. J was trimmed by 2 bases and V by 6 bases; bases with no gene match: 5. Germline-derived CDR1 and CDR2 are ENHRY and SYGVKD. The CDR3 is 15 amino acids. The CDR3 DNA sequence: TGTGCCATCAGCGGACTAGCGGTTTACACAGATACGCAGTATTTT. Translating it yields CAISGLAVYTDTQYF.

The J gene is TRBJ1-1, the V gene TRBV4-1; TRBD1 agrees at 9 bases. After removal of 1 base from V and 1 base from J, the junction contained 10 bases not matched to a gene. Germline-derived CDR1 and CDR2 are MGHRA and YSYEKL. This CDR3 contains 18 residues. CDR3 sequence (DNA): TGCGCCAGCAGCCAAGCTACTTACAGGGGGCTCCCGAACACTGAAGCTTTCTTT. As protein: CASSQATYRGLPNTEAFF.

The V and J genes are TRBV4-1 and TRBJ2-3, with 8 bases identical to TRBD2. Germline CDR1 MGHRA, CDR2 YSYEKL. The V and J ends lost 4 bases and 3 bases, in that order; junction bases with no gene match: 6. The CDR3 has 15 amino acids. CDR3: CASSLPGLVTDTQYF. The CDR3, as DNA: TGCGCCAGCAGCCTTCCGGGACTAGTTACAGATACGCAGTATTTT.